The text below deals with one T cell receptor beta chain. What it binds is not known. All the people who gave samples were healthy bone marrow donors. At sampling all donors were nominally healthy, likely with unrecorded immune exposures. This entry belongs to a study of cytomegalovirus exposure and HLA in healthy donors. The PCR ran on 60 Vbeta and 13 Jbeta primers. In the authors' workflow: Around 76 million unique TCR beta chains, roughly 10 million shared, were counted in a later analysis. Only in-frame clones appear in the TCRdb table, and some are missing; sequencing was by immunoSEQ multiplex PCR. V, J and clone size reflect that table, while D and trimming were determined from the DNA. The data show roughly 200,000 clones, 79% seen once. Whole-study results and caveats: Later on, a genetic analysis was performed. It linked a missense variant in DCLRE1C with V- and J-gene trimming of TCR beta.

The length of the CDR3 is 13 residues. The ends were cut back, 0 bases at V and 5 bases at J, with 6 bases in the middle. CDR1 and CDR2 from the germline V gene are SGHRS and YFSETQ. What was sequenced was PBMCs. The V call is TRBV5-1, the J call TRBJ2-1; D not resolved. This sequence was found in a girl between 10 and 17 years old in good health and CMV-seropositive. The CDR3 here is CASSLDYNNEQFF. The CDR3 coding sequence is TGCGCCAGCAGCTTGGATTACAACAATGAGCAGTTCTTC.